The clone carrying this T cell receptor (beta chain) was picked up many times. The antigen is unknown. Here immunoSEQ multiplex PCR was the method, and the copy in TCRdb shows in-frame clones only, minus some. Among tens of thousands of clones listed, roughly three quarters were seen once. This sample is drawn from a study of CD4+ T cells in melanoma. Broader study findings: CD8+ T cell, macrophage and B cell function reportedly correlated with neoantigen-specific CD4+ T cells. Diverse differentiation states were reported for melanoma neoantigen-specific CD4+ T cells.

The sample comprised tumor tissue. This clonotype was sampled from a human donor with melanoma.

For the CDR3, the DNA is TGTGCCAGCAGGCGGGGGGACATCTATAATTCACCCCTCCACTTT. Translating it yields CASRRGDIYNSPLHF. This chain links TRBV28 with TRBJ1-6, with a possible D match to TRBD1 (6 bases). CDR1 and CDR2 from the germline V gene are MDHEN and SYDVKM. V lost 6 bases and J 3 bases, leaving 12 bases between the germline ends. The CDR3 spans 15 residues. The variable domain in full, with the rest retrieved from reference TRBV28 and TRBJ1-6, is DVKVTQSSRYLVKRTGEKVFLECVQDMDHENMFWYRQDPGLGLRLIYFSYDVKMKEKGDIPEGYSVSREKKERFSLILESASTNQTSMYLCASRRGDIYNSPLHFGNGTRLTVT.